This T cell receptor beta chain comes out of a study of blood T cell repertoires in COVID-19 (dated by TCRdb to the early 2020s). Some background on the complete study: Samples covering the acute and convalescent phases of COVID-19 were provided by collaborators in the United States, Italy and Spain. The prospective study material was composed of cDNA or gDNA derived from T cells, B-cell-depleted T cells, or PBMCs. Subjects who had been exposed to COVID-19, were actively infected with it, or had recovered from it provided the deeply sampled blood TCRbeta repertoires that made up the dataset. The repertoires were made available in a free public database intended to serve as a resource for research on the immune response to SARS-CoV-2. Samples were obtained from the ongoing ImmuneRACE study (first 160 participants) and from 1,000 to 1,500 subjects provided by 6 global collaborators. Nearly every sample came with metadata listing a de-identified subject ID, COVID-19 status, age in years and sex. Where HLA class I and class II types were available, the types were taken from metadata supplied by the sample provider, not from assay-based typing. General study outcomes and caveats: The quantity of clinical and demographic metadata differed by source and by participant and was supplied without curation.

Comments on this clone: Which antigen it targets is not known. There are no base qualities to consult, and no much larger clone falls within one base.

The germline V gene (reference sequence) supplies CDR1 SEHNR and CDR2 FQNEAQ. The CDR3 goes from the cysteine to the phenylalanine over 16 residues. Of the read, only the CDR3 DNA is kept; its 48 bases are in frame from base 1. V was cut back by 7 bases and J by 2 bases, leaving a gap of 19 bases between them. The immunoSEQ Assay, a bias-controlled multiplex PCR, was used to amplify TCRbeta CDR3 regions from genomic DNA. The paper's data handling went like this. The number of nucleated cells in each sample was estimated from the amplification of reference gene primers within the assay. To quantify the absolute abundance of each unique TCRbeta CDR3 rearrangement, sequence reads were collapsed and filtered. Productive Simpson clonality was computed per sample as the square root of Simpson's diversity index over productive rearrangements. TCRdb stores this immuneACCESS table with in-frame sequences only. Part of the clones is absent; in the studies checked, under half of the shortfall reflects unresolved V genes, and no reason is known for the rest. For V, J and clone size, that table is used; D and trimming come from the DNA. The sample table shows roughly 460,000 clones, and roughly 90% are seen once. The ten biggest clones cover roughly 0.84% of the sample.

One collaborating source in Seattle enrolled patients during active infection and followed them longitudinally through the course of disease. Collaborating institutions collected whole blood in K2EDTA tubes following their own protocols. For TCRbeta analysis, collaborators shipped samples as frozen whole blood, isolated PBMCs, or DNA extracted from either of those sample types. The chain is encoded by TRBV7-9 joined to TRBJ2-3; matching of 5 bases hints at TRBD1 as the D gene. The source is a man between 18 and 35 years old with COVID-19, enrolled during active disease. What was sequenced was peripheral blood. The DNA is as follows: TGTGCCAGCACCGGAAAGGGGAAATGGAACACAGATACGCAGTATTTT. This yields the protein CASTGKGKWNTDTQYF.